This record concerns one TCR beta chain sequence. Its binding antigen is unknown. This likely comes from a read error, as the CDR3 has no conserved phenylalanine or tryptophan at its end. The record originates from a study of tumor-infiltrating lymphocytes in primary liver carcinoma (dated by TCRdb to the late 2010s). With respect to the entire study: The five patients, three men and two women aged 30 to 69 years, had hepatocellular carcinoma (four) or combined HCC and intrahepatic cholangiocarcinoma (one). The approximately 25 tumor region samples were profiled with Agilent mRNA microarrays so that TCRbeta repertoire diversity could be related to the local molecular phenotype. Tumors of the five patients were stage T1-T3 N0M0 with maximum diameters of roughly 4 to 10 cm. Each sample produced about 3.5 to 8 million productive TCRbeta reads, and read depth showed no significant difference between tissue types. TCRbeta repertoire sequencing, expression microarrays and whole-exome sequencing were combined in the study across five regions of each liver tumor, with adjacent normal tissue and blood also included. High reproducibility was observed for the technical replicate repertoires, with mean shared-clone rates around 0.9 and correlation coefficients above 0.98. A total of approximately 35 specimens from 5 patients, comprising roughly 25 tumor regions, 5 adjacent noncancerous liver tissues and 5 peripheral blood samples, were covered by TCRbeta repertoire sequencing.

Total RNA and DNA were co-extracted without cell sorting from approximately 22-30 mg of bulk tissue using the AllPrep DNA/RNA mini kit. Four to six patients with histopathologically diagnosed primary liver carcinoma underwent surgical resection in China between late 2015 and March 2016. At the time of sampling, the patients had chronic HBV infection and had not received any treatment. Five spatially separated regions were sampled per tumor: superior, inferior, left-lateral and right-lateral poles, plus the tumor centre. Histology showed that every tumor sample contained more than 75% viable tumor cells. Fresh tumor and adjacent tissue pieces were bisected, with one half stored in RNAlater at -80 degrees C and the other half sent for histology. The full study reports these points: Because the samples were bulk and unsorted, CD4+ and CD8+ T cell repertoires could not be compared. With just five or six patients in the study, the authors point out that the findings should be validated in a larger study. Compared with blood, tumors had a significantly larger share of the repertoire taken up by the top 250 clones (p = 0.039). Pairs of tumor regions showed greater repertoire overlap (mean roughly 36%) than tumor-adjacent pairs (around 17%) or tumor-blood pairs (approximately 15%), which is consistent with antigen-driven expansion. Just about 7.5-25% of top clones turned up in all five regions of a tumor, which suggests spatial heterogeneity among tumor-infiltrating T cells. Because only the TCR beta chain was sequenced and unpaired alpha chains were not captured, true repertoire diversity is likely underestimated.

A constant-region primer and ProtoScript II reverse transcriptase were used to reverse-transcribe TCRbeta-specific cDNA from roughly 0.55 ug total RNA. Three nested multiplex PCR rounds, following a slightly modified ARM-PCR procedure, were used to build the TCRbeta libraries. Sample barcodes and Illumina adapters were attached in a final 25-cycle PCR using Deep VentR polymerase. Before sequencing, amplicons of 200-500 bp were purified from gel using a QIAquick gel extraction kit. An Illumina HiSeq 2500 was used to sequence the TCRbeta amplicons with 250-bp paired-end reads. As for the authors' bioinformatics: To recover full CDR3 sequences, reads were quality-trimmed using Trimmomatic v0.33 and paired reads were then merged using FLASH v1.2.11. V, D and J germline segments were assigned to the rearranged TCRbeta sequences by MiGEC v1.2.1b. Clonotype statistics and Shannon-Wiener diversity indices were calculated with VDJtools v1.0.0. To cut down on sampling bias, every analysis after diversity analysis relied on just the 250 most abundant clonotypes from each sample. The public reads were run again by TCRdb, first through fastp at Q25 and then through MiXCR, and only productive beta chains were kept. One record per CDR3 amino acid sequence lists the most common genes and DNA. The V and J calls come from TCRdb's annotation, not from the publication. Counted in this sample were about 99,000 distinct CDR3 sequences; more than 65% of them appeared once. The top ten hold over 9% of the sample.

The material sequenced was liver tumor tissue from sampling region 5. The cell subset or site tag for this specimen amounts to: tumor region T5, tumor centre. This sequence originates from a woman between 55 and 75 years old with primary liver carcinoma and hepatitis B virus infection.

The CDR3 amino acid sequence is: CASRANYGYTL. At the DNA level, the sequence is TGTGCCAGCAGAGCCAATTATGGCTACACCCTC. Recombination linked TRBV6-1 to TRBJ1-2; the D gene identity is not certain. CDR1 and CDR2 (MNHNS, SASEGT) derive from the germline V gene. The CDR3 length equals 11 residues, ends included. Solely the CDR3 DNA is kept, with 33 bases framed from the first base. V gives up 6 bases and J gives up 5 bases, and the segment between their germline ends measures 7 bases.